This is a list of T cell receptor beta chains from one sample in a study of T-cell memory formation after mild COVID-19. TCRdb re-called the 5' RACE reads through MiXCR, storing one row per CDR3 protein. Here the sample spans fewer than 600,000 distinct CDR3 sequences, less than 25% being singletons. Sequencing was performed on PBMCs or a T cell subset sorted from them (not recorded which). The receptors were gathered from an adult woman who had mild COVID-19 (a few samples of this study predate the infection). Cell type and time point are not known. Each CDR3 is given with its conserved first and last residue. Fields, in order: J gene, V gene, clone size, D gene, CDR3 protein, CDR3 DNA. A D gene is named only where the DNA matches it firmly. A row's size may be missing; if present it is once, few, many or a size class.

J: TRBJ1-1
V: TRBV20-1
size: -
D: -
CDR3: CSALGGTEAFF
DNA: TGCAGTGCCCTCGGGGGAACTGAAGCTTTCTTT

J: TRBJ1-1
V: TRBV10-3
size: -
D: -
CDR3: CAISGDANSAFF
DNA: TGTGCCATCAGTGGGGATGCAAATTCGGCTTTCTTT

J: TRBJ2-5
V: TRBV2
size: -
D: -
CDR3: CASSGAPRVETQYF
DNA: TGTGCCAGCAGTGGGGCCCCCCGGGTGGAGACCCAGTACTTC

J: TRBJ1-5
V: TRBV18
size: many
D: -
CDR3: CASSPGGGNYQPQHF
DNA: TGTGCCAGCTCACCAGGGGGGGGCAACTATCAGCCCCAGCATTTT

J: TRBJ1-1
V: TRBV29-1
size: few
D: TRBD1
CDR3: CSATWTGELQAFF
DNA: TGCAGCGCTACGTGGACAGGGGAATTGCAAGCTTTCTTT

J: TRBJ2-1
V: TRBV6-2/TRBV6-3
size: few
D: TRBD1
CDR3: CASSFPGQGRNEQFF
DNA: TGTGCCAGCAGTTTCCCGGGACAGGGTAGGAATGAGCAGTTCTTC

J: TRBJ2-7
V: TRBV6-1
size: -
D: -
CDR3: CASSEAAAWDYEQYF
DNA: TGTGCCAGCAGTGAAGCAGCTGCCTGGGACTACGAGCAGTACTTC

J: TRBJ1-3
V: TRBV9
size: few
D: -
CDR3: CASSVSGQSSGNTIYF
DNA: TGTGCCAGCAGCGTATCAGGGCAGAGCTCTGGAAACACCATATATTTT

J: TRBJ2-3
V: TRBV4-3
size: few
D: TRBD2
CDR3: CASSPEGGSWTDTQYF
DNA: TGCGCCAGCAGCCCAGAAGGCGGGAGTTGGACAGATACGCAGTATTTT

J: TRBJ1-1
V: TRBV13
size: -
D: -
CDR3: CASSLEARDTEAFF
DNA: TGTGCCAGCAGCTTAGAGGCCAGGGACACTGAAGCTTTCTTT

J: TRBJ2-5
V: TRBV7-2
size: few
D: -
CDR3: CASSLNYRGAQETQYF
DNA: TGTGCCAGCAGCTTAAATTATAGGGGGGCCCAAGAGACCCAGTACTTC

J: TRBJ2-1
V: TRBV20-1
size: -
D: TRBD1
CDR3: CSARATRDRGSNEQFF
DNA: TGCAGTGCTAGAGCAACCCGGGACAGAGGGTCCAATGAGCAGTTCTTC

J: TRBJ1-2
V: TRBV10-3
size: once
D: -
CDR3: CAISESAPRRGYTF
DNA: TGTGCCATCAGTGAGTCTGCCCCCAGACGGGGCTACACCTTC

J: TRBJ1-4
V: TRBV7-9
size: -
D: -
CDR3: CASSFSTGNEKLFF
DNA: TGTGCCAGCAGCTTCTCTACAGGGAATGAAAAACTGTTTTTT

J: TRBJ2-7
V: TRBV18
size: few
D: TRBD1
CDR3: CASSGDRGTYEQYF
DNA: TGTGCCAGCTCAGGGGACAGGGGGACCTACGAGCAGTACTTC

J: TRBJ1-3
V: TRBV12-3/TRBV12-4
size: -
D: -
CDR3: CASRTGLSGNTIYF
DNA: TGTGCCAGCCGCACGGGCCTATCTGGAAACACCATATATTTT

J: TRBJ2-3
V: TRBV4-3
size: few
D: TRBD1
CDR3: CASSPAGTGYPDTQYF
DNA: TGCGCCAGCAGCCCTGCCGGGACAGGGTATCCAGATACGCAGTATTTT

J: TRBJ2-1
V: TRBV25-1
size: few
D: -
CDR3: CASSFVLDDLFF
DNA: TGTGCCAGCAGTTTCGTGTTGGACGACCTGTTCTTC

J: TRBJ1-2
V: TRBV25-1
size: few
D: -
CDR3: CASSDSGKGYTF
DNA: TGTGCCAGCAGTGATAGCGGAAAGGGCTACACCTTC

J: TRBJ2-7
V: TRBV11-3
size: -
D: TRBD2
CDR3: CASSLGAGGGRYEQYF
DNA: TGTGCCAGCAGCTTAGGGGCCGGCGGGGGGCGATACGAGCAGTACTTC

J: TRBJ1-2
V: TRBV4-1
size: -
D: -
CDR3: CASSQDSRTANYGYTF
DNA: TGCGCCAGCAGCCAAGATTCCCGGACAGCTAACTATGGCTACACCTTC

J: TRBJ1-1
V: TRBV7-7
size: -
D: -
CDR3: CASSFEGSTEAFF
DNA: TGTGCTAGCAGCTTCGAAGGGAGCACTGAAGCTTTCTTT

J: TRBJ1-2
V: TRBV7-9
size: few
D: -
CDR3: CASSLGPAGGYTF
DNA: TGTGCCAGCAGCTTAGGTCCTGCAGGGGGCTACACCTTC

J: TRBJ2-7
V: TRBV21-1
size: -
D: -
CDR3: CASSREPYEQYF
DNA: TGTGCCAGCAGCCGGGAGCCCTACGAGCAGTACTTC

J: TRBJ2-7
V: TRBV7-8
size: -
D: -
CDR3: CASSLVAQAAYYEQYF
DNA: TGTGCCAGCAGCTTAGTGGCCCAGGCGGCATATTACGAGCAGTACTTC

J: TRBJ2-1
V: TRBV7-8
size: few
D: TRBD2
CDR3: CASSLSGGVNEQFF
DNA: TGTGCCAGCAGCTTAAGCGGGGGGGTGAATGAGCAGTTCTTC

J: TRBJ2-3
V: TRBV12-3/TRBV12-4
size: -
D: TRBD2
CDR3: CASSSPGGGPTDTQYF
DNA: TGTGCCAGCAGTTCCCCAGGCGGGGGGCCCACAGATACGCAGTATTTT

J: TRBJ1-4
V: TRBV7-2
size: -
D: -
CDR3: CASSLTQIQRELFF
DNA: TGTGCCAGCAGCTTAACCCAGATCCAGAGGGAACTGTTTTTT

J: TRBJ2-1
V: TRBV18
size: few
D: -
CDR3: CASSPREEYNEQFF
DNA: TGTGCCAGCTCACCAAGGGAGGAATACAATGAGCAGTTCTTC

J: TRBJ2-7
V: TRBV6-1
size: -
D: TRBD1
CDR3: CASREGQGTYEQYF
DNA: TGTGCCAGCAGGGAGGGACAGGGAACCTACGAGCAGTACTTC

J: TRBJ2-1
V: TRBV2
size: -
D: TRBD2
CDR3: CASSDPREGQSNEQFF
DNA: TGTGCCAGCAGTGACCCACGGGAGGGCCAATCGAATGAGCAGTTCTTC

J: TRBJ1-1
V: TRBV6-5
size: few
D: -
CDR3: CASSYFGEAFF
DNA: TGTGCCAGCAGTTATTTTGGGGAAGCTTTCTTT

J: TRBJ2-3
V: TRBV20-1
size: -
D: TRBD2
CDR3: CSASPYVSGKGTDTQYF
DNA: TGCAGTGCTAGTCCCTACGTTAGCGGGAAAGGCACAGATACGCAGTATTTT

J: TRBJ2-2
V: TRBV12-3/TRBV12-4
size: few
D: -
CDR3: CASRSEQISGLVGELFF
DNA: TGTGCCAGCAGATCCGAACAGATTTCGGGTCTAGTCGGGGAGCTGTTTTTT

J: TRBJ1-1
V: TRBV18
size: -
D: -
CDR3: CASSPPGRRGSTEAFF
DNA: TGTGCCAGCTCACCCCCGGGGCGGAGGGGTAGCACTGAAGCTTTCTTT

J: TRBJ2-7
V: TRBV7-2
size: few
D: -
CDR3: CASSLGDVGTYEQYF
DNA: TGTGCCAGCAGCTTAGGAGACGTAGGCACCTACGAGCAGTACTTC

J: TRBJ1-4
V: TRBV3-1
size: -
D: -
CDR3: CASSQSGTVTNEKLFF
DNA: TGTGCCAGCAGCCAATCGGGGACGGTGACTAATGAAAAACTGTTTTTT

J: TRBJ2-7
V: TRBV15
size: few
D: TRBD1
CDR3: CATSREGQGGYEQYF
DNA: TGTGCCACCAGCAGAGAGGGACAGGGCGGCTACGAGCAGTACTTC

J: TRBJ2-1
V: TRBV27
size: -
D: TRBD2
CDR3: CASSTSGYYNEQFF
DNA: TGTGCCAGCAGTACTAGCGGCTACTACAATGAGCAGTTCTTC

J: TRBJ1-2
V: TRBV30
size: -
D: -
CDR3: CAWSAQEYYGYTF
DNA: TGTGCCTGGAGTGCACAGGAATACTATGGCTACACCTTC

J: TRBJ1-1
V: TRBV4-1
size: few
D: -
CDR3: CASSQTSDLNTEAFF
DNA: TGCGCCAGCAGCCAGACCTCCGACTTGAACACTGAAGCTTTCTTT

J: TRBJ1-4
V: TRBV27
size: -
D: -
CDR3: CASSFGGAIYEKLFF
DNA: TGTGCCAGCAGTTTTGGCGGGGCGATATATGAAAAACTGTTTTTT

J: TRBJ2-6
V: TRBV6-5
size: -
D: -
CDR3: CASSYSFGANVLTF
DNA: TGTGCCAGCAGTTACTCGTTCGGGGCCAACGTCCTGACTTTC

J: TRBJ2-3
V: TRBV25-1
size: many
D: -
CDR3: CASSETGGRAGRKDTQYF
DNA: TGTGCCAGCAGTGAAACTGGGGGTAGGGCAGGGCGTAAAGATACGCAGTATTTT

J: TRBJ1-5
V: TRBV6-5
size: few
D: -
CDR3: CASSHGGDQPQHF
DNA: TGTGCCAGCAGTCACGGGGGAGATCAGCCCCAGCATTTT

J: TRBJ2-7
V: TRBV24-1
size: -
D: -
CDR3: CATSDPHRFPHEQYF
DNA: TGTGCCACCAGTGATCCCCACAGATTCCCTCACGAGCAGTACTTC